This record looks at one T cell receptor beta chain sequence and its context. Authors' data handling: Counts of nucleated cells, estimated from reference gene primer amplification, were obtained. This table comes from immunoSEQ multiplex PCR, and its TCRdb copy is limited to in-frame clones, with some not included. For V, J and clone size, that table is used; D and trimming come from the DNA. The data hold 110,000 or so clones, with about 80% observed a single time. J gave up 5 bases and V 2 bases, and 4 bases lay outside the gene matches. CDR1 and CDR2 (germline): SGHTA, FQGTGA. This CDR3 has 14 amino acids. These data are taken from a study of blood T cell repertoires in COVID-19. Looking at the study overall: Sites in the United States, Italy and Spain provided acute and convalescent COVID-19 samples.

The sequenced sample consisted of peripheral blood. The rearrangement links TRBV7-3 to TRBJ2-5; 8 nucleotides match TRBD2. The receptor's source is a woman between 65 and 79 years old with acute or convalescent COVID-19. This chain's CDR3 is CASSLAGGRETQYF. CDR3 DNA sequence: TGTGCCAGCAGCTTAGCGGGGGGAAGGGAGACCCAGTACTTC.